The present TCR beta chain was sequenced within a study of blood T cell repertoires in COVID-19 (TCRdb year 2020). Regarding the study in general: The collaborator samples originated in the United States, Italy and Spain and spanned the acute and convalescent phases of COVID-19. The dataset comprised deeply sampled blood TCRbeta repertoires from subjects exposed to, actively infected with, or recovered from COVID-19. Samples were obtained from the ongoing ImmuneRACE study (first 160 participants) and from over 1,000 subjects provided by 6 global collaborators. The material from the prospective study consisted of cDNA or gDNA derived from T cells, B-cell-depleted T cells, or PBMCs. Where available, HLA class I and class II types were obtained from metadata supplied by the sample provider rather than from assay-based typing. The sample metadata nearly always contained a de-identified subject ID, COVID-19 status, age in years and sex. A freely available public database, intended as a resource for researchers studying the immune response to SARS-CoV-2, is where the repertoires were released. Study-level results and caveats: How much clinical and demographic metadata was included differed by source and by participant, and the metadata was provided uncurated.

Spanning cysteine to phenylalanine, the CDR3 consists of 15 amino acids. The CDR3 DNA has 45 bases and is translated from base 1. According to the germline V gene, CDR1 reads SQVTM and CDR2 reads ANQGSEA. Trimming takes 4 bases off V and 0 bases off J; junction bases not matched to a gene: 3. Points on this clone: Its antigen remains unidentified. Base qualities are not at hand, and no much larger clone is one base apart.

Collaborating institutions collected whole blood in K2EDTA tubes following their own protocols. For TCRbeta analysis, collaborators shipped samples as frozen whole blood, isolated PBMCs, or DNA extracted from either of those sample types. TCRbeta CDR3 regions were amplified from genomic DNA using the immunoSEQ Assay, a bias-controlled multiplex PCR. The authors' analysis ran thus. Within the assay, amplification of reference gene primers was used to estimate how many nucleated cells each sample contained. To quantify the absolute abundance of each unique TCRbeta CDR3 rearrangement, sequence reads were collapsed and filtered. For each sample, productive Simpson clonality was calculated as the square root of Simpson's diversity index across productive rearrangements. What TCRdb holds here is the immuneACCESS table cut down to in-frame rearrangements. Part of the clones is not present; checked against another copy, under half of the missing clones reflect an unresolved V gene, and the others are unexplained. The V and J calls and the clone size are those of that table, but D and trimming were determined from the DNA. The sample yields 120,000 to 150,000 clones; 60% to 80% were counted once. The ten largest clonotypes hold around 8.7% of the sample.

The origin of this receptor is a man over 45 with active or convalescent COVID-19. Sequencing used peripheral blood. In this chain, TRBV29-1 is recombined with TRBJ1-5, and 10 junctional nucleotides match TRBD1. The DNA is TGCAGCGTTGGGACAGGGGGATTTAGCAATCAGCCCCAGCATTTT. It translates to CSVGTGGFSNQPQHF.